This is a list of T cell receptor beta chains from one sample in a study of blood T cell repertoires in COVID-19. Some clones are missing from TCRdb's copy, which holds only in-frame ones; the method was immunoSEQ multiplex PCR. Of roughly 100,000 clones listed, almost 95% are singletons. Sequencing was carried out using peripheral blood. These receptor sequences come from a man between 45 and 60 years old with active COVID-19. CDR3s include the opening cysteine and the closing phenylalanine or tryptophan. A D gene is named only where the DNA matches it firmly. Clone size is shown for a subset of rows, as once, few, many or a class of expanded clone.

D,size,J,V,CDR3,DNA
NA,NA,TRBJ1-6,TRBV3-1/TRBV3-2,CASSQNLNNSPLHF,TGTGCCAGCAGCCAAAATCTAAATAATTCACCCCTCCACTTT
TRBD2,NA,TRBJ2-1,TRBV11-3,CASSLGGSSYNEQFF,TGTGCCAGCAGCTTAGGCGGGAGCTCCTACAATGAGCAGTTCTTC
NA,NA,TRBJ1-5,TRBV6-4,CASSEEGNQPQHF,TGTGCCAGCAGTGAAGAGGGCAATCAGCCCCAGCATTTT
NA,NA,TRBJ2-3,TRBV11-1,CASSFPSGRAQYF,TGTGCCAGCAGCTTCCCTAGTGGCAGGGCGCAGTATTTT
NA,NA,TRBJ2-7,TRBV28,CASSPTTGSYEQYF,TGTGCCAGCAGTCCTACGACAGGATCCTACGAGCAGTACTTC
TRBD2,NA,TRBJ2-2,TRBV7-9,CASSRTVASGTGELFF,TGTGCCAGCAGCAGGACGGTGGCTAGCGGCACCGGGGAGCTGTTTTTT
NA,NA,TRBJ2-7,TRBV19,CASSIYLRDDGGAHYEQYF,TGTGCCAGTAGTATCTACCTCCGGGACGACGGCGGGGCACACTACGAGCAGTACTTC
TRBD2,NA,TRBJ2-1,TRBV18,CASSPGLAGDNEQFF,TGTGCCAGCTCACCGGGGCTAGCGGGAGACAATGAGCAGTTCTTC
NA,NA,TRBJ1-5,TRBV2,CASRESGYSNQPQHF,TGTGCCAGCAGAGAGAGCGGTTATAGCAATCAGCCCCAGCATTTT
TRBD2,NA,TRBJ2-5,TRBV3-1/TRBV3-2,CASSQGGGKETQYF,TGTGCCAGCAGCCAAGGGGGGGGTAAGGAGACCCAGTACTTC
NA,NA,TRBJ2-6,TRBV5-4,CASSPDGGSGANVLTF,TGTGCCAGCAGCCCAGACGGGGGCTCTGGGGCCAACGTCCTGACTTTC
TRBD1,many,TRBJ2-2,TRBV11-1,CASTVRGRPGELFF,TGTGCCAGCACCGTGAGGGGGCGCCCCGGGGAGCTGTTTTTT
NA,once,TRBJ2-2,TRBV4-1,CASSQDPGLATGELFF,TGCGCCAGCAGCCAAGACCCGGGACTCGCCACCGGGGAGCTGTTTTTT
NA,once,TRBJ2-5,TRBV5-8,CASSATDKETQYF,TGTGCCAGCAGCGCAACAGACAAAGAGACCCAGTACTTC
TRBD1,NA,TRBJ2-2,TRBV10-3,CAISETGQGTGELFF,TGTGCCATCAGTGAGACCGGACAGGGGACCGGGGAGCTGTTTTTT
TRBD1,NA,TRBJ1-1,TRBV5-1,CASSLTGQGATEAFF,TGCGCCAGCAGCTTGACGGGACAGGGGGCCACTGAAGCTTTCTTT
NA,NA,TRBJ1-3,TRBV5-1,CASSAGQWSSGNTIYF,TGCGCCAGCAGCGCCGGACAGTGGAGCTCTGGAAACACCATATATTTT
NA,NA,TRBJ2-2,TRBV19,CASTVVSVRGTGELFF,TGTGCCAGTACCGTCGTTAGCGTACGTGGCACCGGGGAGCTGTTTTTT
TRBD2,NA,TRBJ2-5,TRBV4-1,CASSQFSSGSSETQYF,TGCGCCAGCAGCCAGTTTTCCAGCGGGAGTTCAGAGACCCAGTACTTC
NA,once,TRBJ1-1,TRBV4-2,CASSQDKDRPNTEAFF,TGTGCCAGCAGCCAAGATAAGGACAGACCGAACACTGAAGCTTTCTTT
NA,NA,TRBJ2-3,TRBV28,CATRAGSSTDTQYF,TGTGCCACCAGGGCGGGATCTAGCACAGATACGCAGTATTTT
NA,NA,TRBJ2-3,TRBV21-1,CASSRTGVGVADTQYF,TGTGCCAGCAGCCGGACTGGGGTTGGGGTCGCAGATACGCAGTATTTT